This passage covers 4 T cell receptor beta chains from one sample sequenced in a study of cytotoxic CD8 clonotypes in ibrutinib-treated CLL. Here immunoSEQ multiplex PCR was the method, and the copy in TCRdb shows in-frame clones only, minus some. The top ten clones hold roughly 13% of a sample with 110,000 to 150,000 clones, about 80% of them seen once. This specimen was PBMCs, taken after 12 months of ibrutinib treatment. The receptor set was obtained from a human donor with chronic lymphocytic leukemia.

This chain links TRBV5-4 with TRBJ2-7; D not resolved. The germline CDR1 and CDR2 sequences are SGHNT and YYREEE (reference sequence). The CDR3 sequence is 15 residues long. Deletions cut 0 bases from V and 1 base from J, with 11 bases between. CDR3 sequence (DNA): TGTGCCAGCAGCTTGGATCCGACGGCTTCCTACGAGCAGTACTTC. This translates into CASSLDPTASYEQYF.

The V gene is TRBV5-1, the J gene TRBJ1-4; D gene uncertain. CDR3 size: 16 residues. The germline V and J ends were trimmed by 0 bases and 0 bases, with 9 bases remaining between them. The V gene's germline CDR1 is SGHRS and CDR2 YFSETQ. Written as DNA, the CDR3 is TGCGCCAGCAGCTTGGTTGAGCACGCAACTAATGAAAAACTGTTTTTT. As protein: CASSLVEHATNEKLFF.

The genes are TRBV27 and TRBJ1-1; perhaps TRBD1 as D (5 bases). Germline assignment: CDR1 MNHEY and CDR2 SMNVEV (reference sequence). This CDR3 has 13 residues. The V gene lost 4 bases and the J gene lost 1 base, with 7 bases spanning the gap. CDR3 sequence (DNA): TGTGCCAGCAGTTCCACAGGGAACACTGAAGCTTTCTTT. Amino acid sequence: CASSSTGNTEAFF.

This clone was detected only once. The chain uses TRBV13 and TRBJ1-5; tentative D call: TRBD1 (5 bases). CDR3 size: 13 residues. V was trimmed by 0 bases and J by 7 bases, leaving 7 bases between them. CDR1 is PRHDT, CDR2 FYEKMQ, per germline (reference sequence). CDR3 protein: CASSLGEGQPQHF. Here the CDR3 DNA reads TGTGCCAGCAGCTTAGGGGAGGGGCAGCCCCAGCATTTT.